This T cell receptor (beta chain) was observed in a study of blood T cell repertoires in COVID-19. Study overall: Samples representing acute and convalescent COVID-19 were sourced from the United States, Italy and Spain. T cells, B-cell-depleted T cells, or PBMCs provided the cDNA or gDNA that served as material.

During active infection, Seattle patients enrolled and were then monitored through disease. In the authors' workflow: Quantification of nucleated cells was approximated via reference gene primer amplification. TCRdb keeps only in-frame clones here, not all; method: immunoSEQ multiplex PCR. The D gene and trimming were derived from the DNA, and the V and J assignments and clone size from that table. The sample includes roughly 390,000 clones, around 87% seen only once; the top ten take less than 11%. The CDR3 consists of 17 residues. The V end was cut by 4 bases, the J end by 6 bases, with 22 bases between. The germline V gene has CDR1 MGHRA and CDR2 YSYEKL. This clone turned up a few times.

V and J are TRBV4-1 and TRBJ1-5, with D perhaps matching TRBD1 (5 bases). The sequence came from a young woman with COVID-19, enrolled during active disease. Material: peripheral blood. This CDR3 reads CASSRTGTPLGGQPQHF. The DNA of the CDR3 is TGCGCCAGCAGCCGCACCGGGACGCCCCTCGGGGGTCAGCCCCAGCATTTT.